This is a list of T cell receptor beta chains from one sample in a study of blood T cell repertoires in COVID-19. The table came from immunoSEQ multiplex PCR; TCRdb's copy has only in-frame clones and leaves some out. The sample consists of a few hundred thousand clones, approximately 87% of them appearing once. Sequenced sample: PBMCs or T cells enriched from blood (not recorded which). The origin of the receptors is a woman aged 45-60 years who had recovered from COVID-19. Each CDR3 is given with its conserved first and last residue. Fields, in order: J gene, clone size, D gene, V gene, CDR3 DNA, CDR3 protein. A D gene is named only where the DNA matches it firmly. Only part of the rows carry a size: once, few, many, or a class if the clone is expanded.

j_call: TRBJ1-3; clone_size: .; d_call: TRBD1; v_call: TRBV12-3/TRBV12-4; cdr3_nt: TGTGCCACGGACAGGGCCTCTGGAAACACCATATATTTT; cdr3_aa: CATDRASGNTIYF
j_call: TRBJ1-2; clone_size: .; d_call: .; v_call: TRBV19; cdr3_nt: TGTGCCTGTTCAGGGGTCGCCTATGGCTACACCTTC; cdr3_aa: CACSGVAYGYTF
j_call: TRBJ1-4; clone_size: once; d_call: .; v_call: TRBV28; cdr3_nt: TGTGCCAGCAGCAGCACGACTTACAGGGAGAGTACAACTAATGAAAAACTGTTTTTT; cdr3_aa: CASSSTTYRESTTNEKLFF
j_call: TRBJ1-2; clone_size: .; d_call: .; v_call: TRBV5-1; cdr3_nt: TGCGCCAGCAGCTTGGCCGGAGGAGGCTACACCTTC; cdr3_aa: CASSLAGGGYTF
j_call: TRBJ2-3; clone_size: .; d_call: .; v_call: TRBV3-1/TRBV3-2; cdr3_nt: TGTGCCAGCAGCCAAGGCGCCGGGACTGTCTCAGATACGCAGTATTTT; cdr3_aa: CASSQGAGTVSDTQYF
j_call: TRBJ2-5; clone_size: .; d_call: TRBD2; v_call: TRBV5-1; cdr3_nt: TGCGCCAGCGGACTAGCGGGAGGGGAGACCCAGTACTTC; cdr3_aa: CASGLAGGETQYF
j_call: TRBJ2-1; clone_size: .; d_call: .; v_call: TRBV4-3; cdr3_nt: TGCGCCAGCAGCCAAGAGTGGGCCACAGGTGAGCAGTTCTTC; cdr3_aa: CASSQEWATGEQFF
j_call: TRBJ1-5; clone_size: once; d_call: TRBD1; v_call: TRBV19; cdr3_nt: TGTGCCAGTAGTATCCATACAGGGGCCCTCAATCAGCCCCAGCATTTT; cdr3_aa: CASSIHTGALNQPQHF
j_call: TRBJ1-5; clone_size: .; d_call: .; v_call: TRBV10-3; cdr3_nt: TGTGCCATCAGTGGAGATAGTCAGCCCCAGCATTTT; cdr3_aa: CAISGDSQPQHF
j_call: TRBJ1-2; clone_size: .; d_call: TRBD1; v_call: TRBV9; cdr3_nt: TGTGCCAGCACTCCTGTGGGCAGGGGGAGAAGTAGCGCTAACTATGGCTACACCTTC; cdr3_aa: CASTPVGRGRSSANYGYTF
j_call: TRBJ1-4; clone_size: .; d_call: .; v_call: TRBV19; cdr3_nt: TGTGCCAGTCCCTCAGACAGAAAGTATGAAAAACTGTTTTTT; cdr3_aa: CASPSDRKYEKLFF
j_call: TRBJ2-1; clone_size: .; d_call: .; v_call: TRBV9; cdr3_nt: TGTGCCAGCAGCGACGGGGATGAGCAGTTCTTC; cdr3_aa: CASSDGDEQFF
j_call: TRBJ2-7; clone_size: .; d_call: .; v_call: TRBV9; cdr3_nt: TGTGCCAGCAGCGAGGAGCCCACCGATACCTCCTACGAGCAGTACTTC; cdr3_aa: CASSEEPTDTSYEQYF
j_call: TRBJ1-6; clone_size: .; d_call: .; v_call: TRBV9; cdr3_nt: TGTGCCAGCAGCGTAGGGTGGAGCAATTCACCCCTCCACTTT; cdr3_aa: CASSVGWSNSPLHF